These T cell receptor beta chains were read from a single sample in a study of blood T cell repertoires in COVID-19. Method: immunoSEQ multiplex PCR; TCRdb's copy keeps in-frame clones and lacks some. The data hold approximately 380,000 clones, with 88% observed a single time. Sequencing input: PBMCs or T cells enriched from blood (not recorded which). The receptors shown here come from a woman between 18 and 30 years old who had recovered from COVID-19. Each CDR3 is given with its conserved first and last residue. The D gene is left open where the match is weak. Clone size is not always given. Where it is, it says once, few, many or a class for expanded clones.

J: TRBJ2-7
length: 13
V: TRBV27
size: -
D: TRBD1
CDR3: CASWDRGFYEQYF
DNA: TGTGCCAGCTGGGACAGGGGGTTCTACGAGCAGTACTTC

J: TRBJ1-3
length: 13
V: TRBV20-1
size: -
D: TRBD1
CDR3: CSASRGPGNTIYF
DNA: TGCAGTGCTAGTAGGGGGCCGGGAAACACCATATATTTT

J: TRBJ1-1
length: 15
V: TRBV5-1
size: -
D: -
CDR3: CASSPSGRVGPEAFF
DNA: TGCGCCAGCAGCCCTTCGGGCAGGGTGGGTCCCGAAGCTTTCTTT

J: TRBJ2-7
length: 13
V: TRBV30
size: -
D: -
CDR3: CAWEDGRSYEQYF
DNA: TGTGCCTGGGAGGACGGGAGATCCTACGAGCAGTACTTC

J: TRBJ2-5
length: 14
V: TRBV4-1
size: -
D: TRBD2
CDR3: CASSLTSGGETQYF
DNA: TGCGCCAGCAGTCTCACTAGCGGGGGAGAGACCCAGTACTTC

J: TRBJ2-1
length: 17
V: TRBV28
size: -
D: -
CDR3: CASGTTLGQGINNEQFF
DNA: TGTGCCAGCGGCACCACGTTGGGCCAGGGAATTAACAATGAGCAGTTCTTC

J: TRBJ2-7
length: 15
V: TRBV6-2/TRBV6-3
size: once
D: TRBD1
CDR3: CASSYFDQGAHEQYF
DNA: TGTGCCAGCAGTTACTTCGACCAGGGGGCGCACGAGCAGTACTTC

J: TRBJ2-3
length: 17
V: TRBV19
size: -
D: TRBD2
CDR3: CASSKLAGGRSTDTQYF
DNA: TGTGCCAGTAGTAAACTAGCGGGGGGGCGTAGCACAGATACGCAGTATTTT

J: TRBJ1-1
length: 14
V: TRBV6-1
size: -
D: -
CDR3: CASSEGPTSTEAFF
DNA: TGTGCCAGCAGTGAAGGTCCGACAAGCACTGAAGCTTTCTTT

J: TRBJ1-4
length: 15
V: TRBV15
size: few
D: TRBD1
CDR3: CATSRAGGVGEKLFF
DNA: TGTGCCACCAGCAGAGCAGGGGGCGTCGGTGAAAAACTGTTTTTT

J: TRBJ1-1
length: 14
V: TRBV28
size: -
D: TRBD1
CDR3: CASSLQPGQGEAFF
DNA: TGTGCCAGCAGTTTACAACCGGGACAGGGGGAAGCTTTCTTT

J: TRBJ1-4
length: 15
V: TRBV5-1
size: -
D: -
CDR3: CASRLDSATNEKLFF
DNA: TGCGCCAGCAGACTGGACAGCGCAACTAATGAAAAACTGTTTTTT

J: TRBJ2-1
length: 15
V: TRBV25-1
size: -
D: TRBD1
CDR3: CASSGRDREYNEQFF
DNA: TGTGCCAGCAGTGGCCGGGACAGGGAATACAATGAGCAGTTCTTC

J: TRBJ1-3
length: 16
V: TRBV7-2
size: -
D: TRBD1
CDR3: CASSLYETGTGNTIYF
DNA: TGTGCCAGCAGCTTATACGAGACAGGGACTGGAAACACCATATATTTT

J: TRBJ1-2
length: 14
V: TRBV7-9
size: few
D: TRBD1
CDR3: CASSPDRAYYGYTF
DNA: TGTGCCAGCAGCCCCGACAGGGCCTACTATGGCTACACCTTC

J: TRBJ1-2
length: 15
V: TRBV27
size: -
D: TRBD1
CDR3: CASSFKGARLYGYTF
DNA: TGTGCCAGCAGCTTTAAGGGGGCGAGACTCTATGGCTACACCTTC

J: TRBJ2-2
length: 19
V: TRBV7-3
size: -
D: -
CDR3: CASSSKPFAVGGNTGELFF
DNA: TGTGCCAGCAGCTCTAAACCCTTCGCGGTGGGGGGGAACACCGGGGAGCTGTTTTTT

J: TRBJ1-5
length: 16
V: TRBV28
size: once
D: TRBD1
CDR3: CASSFPRTGWNQPQHF
DNA: TGTGCCAGCAGTTTCCCCCGGACAGGGTGGAATCAGCCCCAGCATTTT

J: TRBJ1-5
length: 14
V: TRBV24-1
size: -
D: -
CDR3: CATSKGPGHQPQHF
DNA: TGTGCCACCAGTAAAGGGCCAGGGCATCAGCCCCAGCATTTT

J: TRBJ2-7
length: 13
V: TRBV6-5
size: -
D: TRBD2
CDR3: CASMKAAGYEQYF
DNA: TGTGCCAGCATGAAGGCAGCGGGATACGAGCAGTACTTC

J: TRBJ1-5
length: 16
V: TRBV24-1
size: -
D: -
CDR3: CATSESPGVGNQPQHF
DNA: TGTGCCACCAGTGAGTCCCCAGGGGTCGGCAATCAGCCCCAGCATTTT

J: TRBJ1-5
length: 14
V: TRBV2
size: -
D: -
CDR3: CASSEASPDQPQHF
DNA: TGTGCCAGCAGTGAAGCTAGCCCTGATCAGCCCCAGCATTTT

J: TRBJ2-5
length: 11
V: TRBV6-5
size: -
D: -
CDR3: CASSEGETQYF
DNA: TGTGCCAGCTCCGAGGGAGAGACCCAGTACTTC

J: TRBJ1-1
length: 14
V: TRBV11-2
size: -
D: -
CDR3: CASSLDRQSLEAFF
DNA: TGTGCCAGCAGCTTAGATCGACAGAGCCTTGAAGCTTTCTTT

J: TRBJ2-5
length: 16
V: TRBV5-1
size: -
D: TRBD2
CDR3: CASSLVSGGRQETQYF
DNA: TGCGCCAGCAGCTTGGTTTCGGGAGGTAGACAAGAGACCCAGTACTTC

J: TRBJ2-1
length: 15
V: TRBV5-6
size: -
D: -
CDR3: CASSLGPKTGNEQFF
DNA: TGTGCCAGCAGCTTGGGCCCGAAAACAGGGAATGAGCAGTTCTTC

J: TRBJ1-6
length: 19
V: TRBV24-1
size: -
D: -
CDR3: CATSDPLIQGTTYNSPLHF
DNA: TGTGCCACCAGTGATCCACTGATCCAGGGTACGACCTATAATTCACCCCTCCACTTT

J: TRBJ2-6
length: 16
V: TRBV6-1
size: -
D: -
CDR3: CASSDTPASGANVLTF
DNA: TGTGCCAGCAGTGACACACCCGCCTCTGGGGCCAACGTCCTGACTTTC

J: TRBJ2-1
length: 16
V: TRBV6-2/TRBV6-3
size: -
D: -
CDR3: CASSVLGVSLYNEQFF
DNA: TGTGCCAGCAGTGTTTTAGGAGTAAGCCTATACAATGAGCAGTTCTTC

J: TRBJ2-3
length: 17
V: TRBV4-1
size: -
D: -
CDR3: CASSQDRGRGRTDTQYF
DNA: TGCGCCAGCAGCCAAGATCGTGGTAGGGGTCGCACAGATACGCAGTATTTT

J: TRBJ1-2
length: 14
V: TRBV5-6
size: -
D: TRBD1
CDR3: CASSPTGGKGGYTF
DNA: TGTGCCAGCAGCCCGACAGGGGGAAAGGGTGGCTACACCTTC

J: TRBJ1-1
length: 14
V: TRBV5-1
size: -
D: -
CDR3: CASSLASPDTEAFF
DNA: TGCGCCAGCAGCTTGGCCTCCCCGGACACTGAAGCTTTCTTT

J: TRBJ2-4
length: 14
V: TRBV18
size: -
D: -
CDR3: CASSPDSWGVIQYF
DNA: TGTGCCAGCTCACCCGACAGTTGGGGGGTCATTCAGTACTTC

J: TRBJ1-1
length: 14
V: TRBV25-1
size: once
D: TRBD1
CDR3: CASSVIRDSGPTFF
DNA: TGTGCCAGCAGTGTAATCCGGGACAGTGGCCCGACTTTCTTT

J: TRBJ2-1
length: 16
V: TRBV2
size: -
D: -
CDR3: CASQPGGGTNYNEQFF
DNA: TGTGCCAGCCAGCCGGGGGGAGGGACAAATTACAATGAGCAGTTCTTC

J: TRBJ2-5
length: 16
V: TRBV7-3
size: -
D: TRBD2
CDR3: CASSLAPSGGRETQYF
DNA: TGTGCCAGCAGCTTAGCTCCTAGCGGGGGAAGGGAGACCCAGTACTTC